This TCR beta chain emerged from a study of cytomegalovirus exposure and HLA in healthy donors. V gave up 3 bases and J gave up 5 bases, with 19 bases separating them. The CDR3 has 16 residues. CDR1 is MNHEY, CDR2 SMNVEV, per germline (reference sequence). The PCR used 60 Vbeta and 13 Jbeta primers. Original analysis: A later analysis tallied 87 million or so unique TCR beta chains, around 10 million of them shared. TCRdb keeps only in-frame clones here, not all; method: immunoSEQ multiplex PCR. For V, J and clone size, that table is used; D and trimming come from the DNA. The sample has under 110,000 clones, roughly 79% seen once. Study observations and caveats: Cytomegalovirus-associated TCR beta chains were listed, numbering 150 to 200. Per published accounts, TCR beta sequences correctly predicted the HLA-A and HLA-B alleles of most subjects. Earlier analysis looked at TCR beta V segments, and most were productive about 90% or about 30% of the time.

A word on this clone: Its antigen remains unidentified.

The source is a man in his forties or fifties in good health and CMV-seronegative. Sequenced sample: PBMCs. The rearrangement links TRBV27 to TRBJ1-2; D perhaps matches TRBD1 (6 bases). The CDR3: CASSLAGAAQMYGYTF. Written as DNA, the CDR3 is TGTGCCAGCAGTTTGGCAGGGGCCGCCCAGATGTATGGCTACACCTTC.